Sequencing of this T cell receptor beta chain was carried out in a study of molecular identifiers for immune sequencing clone quantification. Study-level background: Four of five RNA aliquots from approximately 20,000 or 98,000 naive CD8 T cells were sequenced.

Germline V gene lookup returns CDR1 MNHNY and CDR2 SVGAGI (reference sequence). V was cut by 1 base and J by 5 bases, with 6 bases left in between. CDR3 length equals 12 residues. This clonotype came up many times. Via MiXCR, TCRdb re-called the PCR reads, giving one row per CDR3 protein. Of 60,000 to 80,000 distinct CDR3 sequences in the sample, 18% were seen once. The source of this sequence is a human donor in good health. Some libraries in this study had Jurkat cell RNA spiked in. Specimen: naive CD8+ T cells from blood, with Jurkat cell RNA spiked in. Stated subset: FACS-sorted CD8+CD4-CCR7+CD45RA+ naive T cells. This chain joins TRBV6-6 and TRBJ2-7, with D unresolved. This chain's CDR3 is CASSYLGNEQYF. The CDR3 DNA reads as TGTGCCAGCAGTTACTTAGGCAACGAGCAGTACTTC.